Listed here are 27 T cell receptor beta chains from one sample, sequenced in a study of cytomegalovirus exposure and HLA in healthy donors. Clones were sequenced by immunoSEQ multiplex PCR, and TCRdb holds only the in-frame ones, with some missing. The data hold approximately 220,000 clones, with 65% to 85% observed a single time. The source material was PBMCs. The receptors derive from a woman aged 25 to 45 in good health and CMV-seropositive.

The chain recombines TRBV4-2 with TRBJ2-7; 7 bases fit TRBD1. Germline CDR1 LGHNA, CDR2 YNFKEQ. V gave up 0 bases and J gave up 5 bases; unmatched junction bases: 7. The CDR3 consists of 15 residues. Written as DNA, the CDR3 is TGTGCCAGCAGCCAAGATCCTCAGGGGGTCGACGAGCAGTACTTC. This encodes CASSQDPQGVDEQYF.

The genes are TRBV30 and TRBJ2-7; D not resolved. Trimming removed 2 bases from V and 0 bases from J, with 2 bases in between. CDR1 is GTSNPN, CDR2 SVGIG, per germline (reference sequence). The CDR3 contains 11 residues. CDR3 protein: CAWSISYEQYF. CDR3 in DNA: TGTGCCTGGAGTATCTCCTACGAGCAGTACTTC.

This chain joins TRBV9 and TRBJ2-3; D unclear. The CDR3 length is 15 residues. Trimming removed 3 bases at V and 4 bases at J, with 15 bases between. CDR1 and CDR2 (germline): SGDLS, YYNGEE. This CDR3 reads CASSGRVGSSDTQYF. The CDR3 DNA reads TGTGCCAGCAGCGGTAGAGTAGGTTCCTCAGATACGCAGTATTTT.

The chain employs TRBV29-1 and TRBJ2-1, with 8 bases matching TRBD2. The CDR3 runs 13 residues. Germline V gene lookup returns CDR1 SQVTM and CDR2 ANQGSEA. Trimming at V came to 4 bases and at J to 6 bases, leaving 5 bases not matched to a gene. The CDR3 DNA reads TGCAGCGTTGGAGCGGGAGTAGCCAATGAGCAGTTCTTC. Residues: CSVGAGVANEQFF.

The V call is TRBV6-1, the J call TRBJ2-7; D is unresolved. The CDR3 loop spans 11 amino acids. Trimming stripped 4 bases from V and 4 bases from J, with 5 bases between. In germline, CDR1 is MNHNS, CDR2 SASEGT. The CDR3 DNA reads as TGTGCCAGCAGTGGCGGTTACGAGCAGTACTTC. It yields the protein CASSGGYEQYF.

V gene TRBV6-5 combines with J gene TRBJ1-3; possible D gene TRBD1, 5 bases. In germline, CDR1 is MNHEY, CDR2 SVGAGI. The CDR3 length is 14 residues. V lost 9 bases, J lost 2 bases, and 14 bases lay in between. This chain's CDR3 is CASTPGRAGNTIYF. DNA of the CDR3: TGTGCCAGTACCCCCGGCAGGGCTGGAAACACCATATATTTT.

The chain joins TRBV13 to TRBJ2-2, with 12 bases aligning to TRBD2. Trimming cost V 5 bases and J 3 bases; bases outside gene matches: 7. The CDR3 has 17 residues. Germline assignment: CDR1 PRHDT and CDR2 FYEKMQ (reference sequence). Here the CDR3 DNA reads TGTGCCAGCAGCCCTACTCGACTAGCGGGAGACACCGGGGAGCTGTTTTTT. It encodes CASSPTRLAGDTGELFF.

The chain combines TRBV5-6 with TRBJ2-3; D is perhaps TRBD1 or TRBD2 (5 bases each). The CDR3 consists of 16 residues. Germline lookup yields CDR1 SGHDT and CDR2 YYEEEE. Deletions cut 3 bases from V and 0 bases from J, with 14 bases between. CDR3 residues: CASSSRGVLSTDTQYF. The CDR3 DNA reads TGTGCCAGCAGCTCTCGAGGGGTCCTCAGCACAGATACGCAGTATTTT.

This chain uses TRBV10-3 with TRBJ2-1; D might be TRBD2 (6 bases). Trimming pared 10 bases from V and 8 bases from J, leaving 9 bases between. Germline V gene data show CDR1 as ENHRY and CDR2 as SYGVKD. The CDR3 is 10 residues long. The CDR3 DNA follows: TGTGCCAGCGGAGGGGATGAGCAGTTCTTC. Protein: CASGGDEQFF.

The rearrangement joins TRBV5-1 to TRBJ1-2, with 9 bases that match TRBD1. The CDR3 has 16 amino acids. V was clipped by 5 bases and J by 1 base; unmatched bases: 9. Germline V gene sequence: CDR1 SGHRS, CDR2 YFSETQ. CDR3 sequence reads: CASSMGQGFDNYGYTF. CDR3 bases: TGCGCCAGCAGTATGGGACAGGGATTCGATAACTATGGCTACACCTTC.

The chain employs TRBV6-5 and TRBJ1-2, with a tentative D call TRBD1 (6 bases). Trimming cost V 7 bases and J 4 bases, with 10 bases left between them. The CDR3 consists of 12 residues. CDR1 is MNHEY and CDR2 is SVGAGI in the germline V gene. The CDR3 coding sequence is TGTGCCAGCAAGAGGGGGAGCTATGGCTACACCTTC. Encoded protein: CASKRGSYGYTF.

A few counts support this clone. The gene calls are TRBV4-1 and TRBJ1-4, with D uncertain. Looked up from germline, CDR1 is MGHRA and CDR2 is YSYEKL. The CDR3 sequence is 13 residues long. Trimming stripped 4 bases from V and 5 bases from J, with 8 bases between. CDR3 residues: CASSPRQNEKLFF. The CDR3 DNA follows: TGCGCCAGCAGCCCCCGCCAAAATGAAAAACTGTTTTTT.

CDR3 nucleotide sequence: TGTGCCTGGTCCGAGACCCTCATGGGGGAGACCCAGTACTTC. Translated, it gives CAWSETLMGETQYF. V and J are TRBV30 and TRBJ2-5; no clear D gene. The length of the CDR3 is 14 residues. The germline V gene has CDR1 GTSNPN and CDR2 SVGIG (reference sequence). V lost 5 bases and J 5 bases, leaving 18 bases between the germline ends.

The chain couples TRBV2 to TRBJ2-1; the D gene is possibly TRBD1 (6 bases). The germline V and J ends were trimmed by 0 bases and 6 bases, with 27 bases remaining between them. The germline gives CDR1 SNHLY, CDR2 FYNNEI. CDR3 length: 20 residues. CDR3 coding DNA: TGTGCCAGCAGTGAAGCAGTTACGGGGACACAGCTTGACGTCTTCAATGAGCAGTTCTTC. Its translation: CASSEAVTGTQLDVFNEQFF.

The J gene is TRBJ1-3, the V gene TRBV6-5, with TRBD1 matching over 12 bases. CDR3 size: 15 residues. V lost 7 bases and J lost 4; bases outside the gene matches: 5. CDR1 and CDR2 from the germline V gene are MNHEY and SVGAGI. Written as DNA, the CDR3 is TGTGCCAGCATTCGGGACAGGGGGCGAGGAAACACCATATATTTT. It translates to CASIRDRGRGNTIYF.

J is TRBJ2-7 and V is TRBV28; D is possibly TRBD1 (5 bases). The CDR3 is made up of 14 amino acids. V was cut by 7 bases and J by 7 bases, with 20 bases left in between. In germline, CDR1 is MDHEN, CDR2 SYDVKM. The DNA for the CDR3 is TGTGCCAGCACCCTAGGGCAGGGTAATAGGGAGCAGTACTTC. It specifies CASTLGQGNREQYF.

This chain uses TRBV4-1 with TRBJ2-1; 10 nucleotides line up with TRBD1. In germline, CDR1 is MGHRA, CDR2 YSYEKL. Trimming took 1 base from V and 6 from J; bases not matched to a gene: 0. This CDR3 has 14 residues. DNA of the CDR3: TGCGCCAGCAGCCAAGGGACAGGGGGCAATGAGCAGTTCTTC. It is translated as CASSQGTGGNEQFF.

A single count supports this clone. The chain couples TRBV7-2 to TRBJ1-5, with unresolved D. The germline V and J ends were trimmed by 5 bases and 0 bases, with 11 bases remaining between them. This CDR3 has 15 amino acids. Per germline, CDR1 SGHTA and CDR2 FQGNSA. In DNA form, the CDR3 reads TGTGCCAGCAGCGACCTCGGCCATAGCAATCAGCCCCAGCATTTT. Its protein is CASSDLGHSNQPQHF.

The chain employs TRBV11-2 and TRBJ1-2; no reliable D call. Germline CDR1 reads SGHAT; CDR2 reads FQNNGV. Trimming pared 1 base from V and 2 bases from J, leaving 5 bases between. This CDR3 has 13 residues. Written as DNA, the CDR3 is TGTGCCAGCAGCTTAGGTTCAAACTATGGCTACACCTTC. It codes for CASSLGSNYGYTF. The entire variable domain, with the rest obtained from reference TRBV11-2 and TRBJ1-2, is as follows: EAGVAQSPRYKIIEKRQSVAFWCNPISGHATLYWYQQILGQGPKLLIQFQNNGVVDDSQLPKDRFSAERLKGVDSTLKIQPAKLEDSAVYLCASSLGSNYGYTFGSGTRLTVV.

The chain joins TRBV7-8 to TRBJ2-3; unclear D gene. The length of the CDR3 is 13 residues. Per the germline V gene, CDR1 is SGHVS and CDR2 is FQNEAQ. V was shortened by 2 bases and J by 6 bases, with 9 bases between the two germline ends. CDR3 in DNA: TGTGCCAGCAGCTTAAAGGCCATGGATACGCAGTATTTT. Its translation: CASSLKAMDTQYF.

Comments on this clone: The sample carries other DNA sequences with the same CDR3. The CDR3 region has the DNA TGTGCCAGCAGTGACTCAAGCGGGAGTTACAATGAGCAGTTCTTC. Its translation: CASSDSSGSYNEQFF. The chain recombines TRBV6-4 with TRBJ2-1, with TRBD2 matching over 8 bases. Losses at the gene ends were 0 bases for V and 4 bases for J; bases not matched to a gene: 2. The germline V gene has CDR1 MRHNA and CDR2 SNTAGT. This CDR3 region has 15 residues.

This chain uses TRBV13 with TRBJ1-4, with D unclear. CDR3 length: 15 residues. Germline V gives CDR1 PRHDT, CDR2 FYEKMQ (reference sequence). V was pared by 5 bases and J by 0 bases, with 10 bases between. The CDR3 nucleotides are TGTGCCAGCAGCCCCCGGAGTGCAACTAATGAAAAACTGTTTTTT. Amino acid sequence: CASSPRSATNEKLFF.

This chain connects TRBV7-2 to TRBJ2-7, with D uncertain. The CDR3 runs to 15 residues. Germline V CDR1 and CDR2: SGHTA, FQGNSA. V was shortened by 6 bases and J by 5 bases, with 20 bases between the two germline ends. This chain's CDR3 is CASSFDYGYKNEQYF. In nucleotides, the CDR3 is TGTGCCAGCAGTTTTGATTATGGGTATAAGAACGAGCAGTACTTC.

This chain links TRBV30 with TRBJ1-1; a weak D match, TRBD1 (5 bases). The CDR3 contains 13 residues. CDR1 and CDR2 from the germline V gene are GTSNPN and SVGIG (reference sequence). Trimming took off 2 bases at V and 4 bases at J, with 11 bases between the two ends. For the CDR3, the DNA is TGTGCCTGGAGTTGGGCTAGGGGCACTGAAGCTTTCTTT. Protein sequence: CAWSWARGTEAFF.

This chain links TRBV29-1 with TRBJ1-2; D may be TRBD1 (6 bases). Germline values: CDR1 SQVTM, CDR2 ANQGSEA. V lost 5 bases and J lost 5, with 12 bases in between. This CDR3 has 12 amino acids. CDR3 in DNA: TGCAGCGTTAGGACAGAGCAGTATGGCTACACCTTC. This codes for CSVRTEQYGYTF.

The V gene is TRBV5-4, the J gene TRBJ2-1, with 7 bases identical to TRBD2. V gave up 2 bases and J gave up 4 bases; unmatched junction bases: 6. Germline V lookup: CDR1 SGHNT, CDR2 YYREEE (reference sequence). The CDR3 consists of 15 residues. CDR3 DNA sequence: TGTGCCAGCAGCTTCGGCTCTAGCGGTTACAATGAGCAGTTCTTC. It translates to CASSFGSSGYNEQFF.

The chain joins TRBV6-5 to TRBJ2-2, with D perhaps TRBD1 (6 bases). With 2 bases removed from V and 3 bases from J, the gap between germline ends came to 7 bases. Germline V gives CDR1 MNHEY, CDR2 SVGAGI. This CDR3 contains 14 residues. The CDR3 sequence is CASSYNRDTGELFF. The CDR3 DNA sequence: TGTGCCAGCAGTTACAACAGGGACACCGGGGAGCTGTTTTTT.